These 9 T cell receptor beta chains came from one sample sequenced in a study of blood T cell repertoires in COVID-19. TCRdb's copy holds only in-frame clones and misses some; the assay was immunoSEQ multiplex PCR. Of around 210,000 clones listed, 89% are singletons. Sequenced material: PBMCs or T cells enriched from blood (not recorded which). Receptors were obtained from a woman aged 18-29 years who had recovered from COVID-19.

This chain connects TRBV10-1 to TRBJ1-3, with TRBD1 matching over 7 bases. V shed 6 bases and J 0 bases; nucleotides not matched to a gene: 8. In germline, CDR1 is WNHNN, CDR2 SYGVQD (reference sequence). This CDR3 contains 16 residues. CDR3 in amino acids: CASSTPGTDSGNTIYF. The DNA for the CDR3 is TGCGCCAGCAGCACGCCCGGGACAGACTCTGGAAACACCATATATTTT.

The rearrangement links TRBV3-1 (or the pseudogene TRBV3-2) to TRBJ2-2; D unclear. This CDR3 is 14 amino acids long. Germline CDR1 reads LGHDT; CDR2 reads YNNKEL (reference sequence). Trimming cost V 0 bases and J 1 base, with 3 bases left between them. CDR3: CASSQDQNTGELFF. CDR3 DNA: TGTGCCAGCAGCCAAGATCAGAACACCGGGGAGCTGTTTTTT.

The chain has TRBV5-6 and TRBJ2-3, with no clear D. V lost 0 bases, J lost 0 bases, and 8 bases lay in between. The CDR3 is made up of 15 amino acids. Germline values: CDR1 SGHDT, CDR2 YYEEEE. The chain's CDR3 is CASSLGGISTDTQYF. The CDR3 DNA reads TGTGCCAGCAGCTTGGGCGGTATAAGCACAGATACGCAGTATTTT.

The rearrangement uses TRBV6-2 or TRBV6-3 and TRBJ2-7; perhaps TRBD1 as D (6 bases). Trimming cost V 5 bases and J 3 bases, with 14 bases left between them. Germline loops: CDR1 MNHEY, CDR2 SVGEGT. CDR3 length equals 14 residues. The CDR3 sequence: CASSTPGTLYEQYF. The CDR3, as DNA: TGTGCCAGCAGTACGCCCGGGACACTCTACGAGCAGTACTTC.

V gene TRBV5-6 combines with J gene TRBJ1-1, with TRBD1 identical over 11 bases. The CDR3 length is 16 residues. After removal of 4 bases from V and 4 bases from J, the junction contained 9 bases not matched to a gene. Germline CDR1 SGHDT, CDR2 YYEEEE. CDR3 sequence reads: CASSPRTGGFVTEAFF. In nucleotides, the CDR3 is TGTGCCAGCAGCCCACGGACAGGGGGCTTCGTCACTGAAGCTTTCTTT.

This chain connects TRBV5-1 to TRBJ1-1; D is unclear. The V end was cut by 4 bases, the J end by 5 bases, with 12 bases between. The CDR3 sequence is 13 residues long. Germline CDR1 reads SGHRS; CDR2 reads YFSETQ. The CDR3 region is CASSPIVSTEAFF. The CDR3 DNA reads as TGCGCCAGCAGCCCTATCGTGAGTACTGAAGCTTTCTTT. Supplemented by reference TRBV5-1 and TRBJ1-1, the full variable domain reads KAGVTQTPRYLIKTRGQQVTLSCSPISGHRSVSWYQQTPGQGLQFLFEYFSETQRNKGNFPGRFSGRQFSNSRSEMNVSTLELGDSALYLCASSPIVSTEAFFGQGTRLTVV.

This clone was detected only a few times. This chain uses TRBV25-1 with TRBJ1-4; 9 nucleotides align to TRBD1. The germline V gene encodes CDR1 MGHDK and CDR2 SYGVNS. With 4 bases clipped from V and 2 bases from J, the junction kept 11 bases outside the gene matches. This CDR3 has 18 residues. This CDR3 is CASSARQGVGATNEKLFF. CDR3 coding DNA: TGTGCCAGCAGTGCACGACAGGGGGTTGGTGCGACTAATGAAAAACTGTTTTTT.

The V and J genes are TRBV6-1 and TRBJ1-3, with a tentative D call TRBD1 (6 bases). Trimming removed 1 base from V and 4 bases from J, with 11 bases in between. The CDR3 spans 15 residues. The germline V gene encodes CDR1 MNHNS and CDR2 SASEGT. The CDR3 loop reads CASSEVGGAGNTIYF. The DNA of the CDR3 is TGTGCCAGCAGTGAAGTTGGGGGGGCGGGAAACACCATATATTTT.

V gene TRBV19 combines with J gene TRBJ2-7, with a tentative D call TRBD1 (6 bases). The CDR3 has 14 amino acids. V was pared by 4 bases and J by 1 base, with 11 bases between. Per germline, CDR1 LNHDA and CDR2 SQIVND (reference sequence). For the CDR3, the DNA is TGTGCCAGTAGTACGGGACATCCGTCCTACGAGCAGTACTTC. Its protein is CASSTGHPSYEQYF.